Here is one T cell receptor beta chain with its context. Profiling relied on immunoSEQ multiplex PCR, and the TCRdb table lists in-frame clones only, not all of them. Of some 64,000 clones listed, 85% to 90% are singletons. This entry comes from a study of T cell changes during pregnancy in multiple sclerosis. Trimming shortened V by 3 bases and J by 3 bases, and 7 bases separated the two germline ends. Germline CDR1 reads SGHKS; CDR2 reads YYEKEE (reference sequence). The CDR3 is made up of 13 amino acids. The receptor was isolated from a female donor in good health, enrolled as a control in a pregnancy study. V is TRBV5-5 and J is TRBJ2-1; tentative D call: TRBD2 (6 bases). This specimen consisted of peripheral blood, obtained in the first trimester of pregnancy. CDR3 residues: CASSSGDYNEQFF. The CDR3 bases are TGTGCCAGCAGCTCGGGGGACTACAATGAGCAGTTCTTC.